A selection of T cell receptor beta chains follows, all from one sample in a study of beta chain features in type 1 diabetes. Assay used: immunoSEQ multiplex PCR; TCRdb lists only in-frame clones, some missing. The sample shows about 280,000 clones, about 15% of them seen only once. The source material was naive CD4+ T cells from blood. The receptors come from a man between 18 and 35 years old with type 1 diabetes. Each CDR3 is given with its conserved first and last residue. A D gene is named only where the DNA matches it firmly. Size is stated for part of the rows, as once, few or many counts, or as a class when the clone is expanded.

d_call: .
clone_size: few
j_call: TRBJ2-2
v_call: TRBV11-2
cdr3_nt: TGTGCCAGCAGCTTAGAGGGGCGCGTCACCGGGGAGCTGTTTTTT
cdr3_aa: CASSLEGRVTGELFF

d_call: TRBD1
clone_size: few
j_call: TRBJ1-4
v_call: TRBV7-6
cdr3_nt: TGTGCCAGCAGCTTACGACTAGGGACAGGGAGGACGAATGAAAAACTGTTTTTT
cdr3_aa: CASSLRLGTGRTNEKLFF

d_call: TRBD1
clone_size: few
j_call: TRBJ1-5
v_call: TRBV7-9
cdr3_nt: TGTGCCAGCAGCTTAGGGGACAGTAGCAATCAGCCCCAGCATTTT
cdr3_aa: CASSLGDSSNQPQHF

d_call: .
clone_size: .
j_call: TRBJ2-7
v_call: TRBV5-1
cdr3_nt: TGCGCCAGCAGCGCTGACCTACAGGGCACCTACGAGCAGTACTTC
cdr3_aa: CASSADLQGTYEQYF

d_call: .
clone_size: few
j_call: TRBJ2-3
v_call: TRBV5-1
cdr3_nt: TGCGCCAGCAGCGTGTCAGGGGACACTAGCACAGATACGCAGTATTTT
cdr3_aa: CASSVSGDTSTDTQYF

d_call: .
clone_size: .
j_call: TRBJ2-1
v_call: TRBV14
cdr3_nt: TGTGCCAGCAGCCGCGTCCGGGGAGCGGATGAGCAGTTCTTC
cdr3_aa: CASSRVRGADEQFF

d_call: TRBD1
clone_size: few
j_call: TRBJ2-7
v_call: TRBV30
cdr3_nt: TGTGCTCGCGCCGGGACAGGAGCCTACGAGCAGTACTTC
cdr3_aa: CARAGTGAYEQYF

d_call: TRBD1
clone_size: .
j_call: TRBJ1-2
v_call: TRBV29-1
cdr3_nt: TGCAGCGCCAGGGGACAGGGGAACGGGAACTATGGCTACACCTTC
cdr3_aa: CSARGQGNGNYGYTF

d_call: .
clone_size: .
j_call: TRBJ2-6
v_call: TRBV6-1
cdr3_nt: TGTGCCAGCACTCCGGCGGGGAGTGGGGCCAACGTCCTGACTTTC
cdr3_aa: CASTPAGSGANVLTF

d_call: .
clone_size: .
j_call: TRBJ1-2
v_call: TRBV6-6
cdr3_nt: TGTGCCACCAACCGACAGGATAACTATGGCTACACCTTC
cdr3_aa: CATNRQDNYGYTF

d_call: TRBD1
clone_size: .
j_call: TRBJ2-6
v_call: TRBV7-2
cdr3_nt: TGTGCCAGCAGCCGGGACAGGGTCGCTGGGGCCAACGTCCTGACTTTC
cdr3_aa: CASSRDRVAGANVLTF

d_call: .
clone_size: few
j_call: TRBJ2-7
v_call: TRBV7-9
cdr3_nt: TGTGCCAGCCGGCCGTTAGCAGGGAACGAGCAGTACTTC
cdr3_aa: CASRPLAGNEQYF

d_call: .
clone_size: .
j_call: TRBJ1-5
v_call: TRBV30
cdr3_nt: TGTGCCTGGAGTGCGGGAGGGAATCAGCCCCAGCATTTT
cdr3_aa: CAWSAGGNQPQHF

d_call: .
clone_size: few
j_call: TRBJ1-1
v_call: TRBV19
cdr3_nt: TGTGCCAGTAGTATTCGGGGGGGTACTGAAGCTTTCTTT
cdr3_aa: CASSIRGGTEAFF

d_call: .
clone_size: few
j_call: TRBJ2-3
v_call: TRBV28
cdr3_nt: TGTGCCAGCAGTAGGGTGGGGGGGCCAAGCACAGATACGCAGTATTTT
cdr3_aa: CASSRVGGPSTDTQYF

d_call: .
clone_size: .
j_call: TRBJ2-5
v_call: TRBV5-1
cdr3_nt: TGCGCCAGCAGCTCAAACGGACAGATTCAAGAGACCCAGTACTTC
cdr3_aa: CASSSNGQIQETQYF

d_call: .
clone_size: .
j_call: TRBJ2-7
v_call: TRBV7-9
cdr3_nt: TGTGCCAGCAGCTTAATTCAGGGATCGTACGAGCAGTACTTC
cdr3_aa: CASSLIQGSYEQYF

d_call: .
clone_size: .
j_call: TRBJ2-5
v_call: TRBV7-2
cdr3_nt: TGTGCCAGCAGGCACTACCATAGGAGGGGCAGGTCAGAGACCCAGTACTTC
cdr3_aa: CASRHYHRRGRSETQYF

d_call: TRBD2
clone_size: few
j_call: TRBJ2-1
v_call: TRBV25-1
cdr3_nt: TGTGCCAGCACAGCGGGAGCCTACAATGAGCAGTTCTTC
cdr3_aa: CASTAGAYNEQFF

d_call: TRBD1
clone_size: .
j_call: TRBJ2-3
v_call: TRBV9
cdr3_nt: TGTGCCAGCAGCGTTAGCCGGGACAGGGGTGGGAATACGCAGTATTTT
cdr3_aa: CASSVSRDRGGNTQYF

d_call: .
clone_size: .
j_call: TRBJ2-2
v_call: TRBV28
cdr3_nt: TGTGCCAGCAGTTTACTAAGCCAGAGGGTTGTGGGCACCGGGGAGCTGTTTTTT
cdr3_aa: CASSLLSQRVVGTGELFF

d_call: .
clone_size: .
j_call: TRBJ1-5
v_call: TRBV4-1
cdr3_nt: TGCGCCAGCAGCCAAGCCCATCGAGAGCCCCAGCATTTT
cdr3_aa: CASSQAHREPQHF

d_call: .
clone_size: few
j_call: TRBJ2-2
v_call: TRBV14
cdr3_nt: TGTGCCAGCAGCCAGAGCCCCGGGAGAGGGACCGGGGAGCTGTTTTTT
cdr3_aa: CASSQSPGRGTGELFF

d_call: TRBD1
clone_size: .
j_call: TRBJ2-2
v_call: TRBV2
cdr3_nt: TGTGCCACGAGACCGGGACAGGGGAACACCGGGGAGCTGTTTTTT
cdr3_aa: CATRPGQGNTGELFF

d_call: TRBD1
clone_size: .
j_call: TRBJ1-1
v_call: TRBV28
cdr3_nt: TGTGCCGCGTGGGACAGGGTCGTTCGTGGGACTGAAGCTTTCTTT
cdr3_aa: CAAWDRVVRGTEAFF

d_call: TRBD1
clone_size: .
j_call: TRBJ2-7
v_call: TRBV25-1
cdr3_nt: TGTGCCAGCAGTAATCCCGGACAGGGGGCCGTGGAGCAGTACTTC
cdr3_aa: CASSNPGQGAVEQYF

d_call: TRBD1
clone_size: few
j_call: TRBJ2-7
v_call: TRBV6-5
cdr3_nt: TGTGCCAGCAGTTACTCTCTGGGCAGGGGGTCCTACGAGCAGTACTTC
cdr3_aa: CASSYSLGRGSYEQYF